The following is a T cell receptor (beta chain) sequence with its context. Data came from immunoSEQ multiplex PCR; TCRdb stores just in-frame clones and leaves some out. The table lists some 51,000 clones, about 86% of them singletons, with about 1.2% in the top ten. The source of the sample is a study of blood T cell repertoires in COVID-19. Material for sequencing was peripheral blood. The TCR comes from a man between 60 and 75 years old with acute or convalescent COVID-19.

This chain's CDR3 is CASSKYQGAQETQYF. The CDR3 bases are TGTGCCAGCAGTAAATATCAAGGGGCCCAAGAGACCCAGTACTTC. V gene TRBV2 combines with J gene TRBJ2-5, with TRBD1 as a possible D gene (5 bases). V was pared by 5 bases and J by 1 base, with 14 bases between. CDR3 length: 15 amino acids. Germline lookup yields CDR1 SNHLY and CDR2 FYNNEI. The whole variable domain, remainder taken from reference TRBV2 and TRBJ2-5, is EPEVTQTPSHQVTQMGQEVILRCVPISNHLYFYWYRQILGQKVEFLVSFYNNEISEKSEIFDDQFSVERPDGSNFTLKIRSTKLEDSAMYFCASSKYQGAQETQYFGPGTRLLVL.